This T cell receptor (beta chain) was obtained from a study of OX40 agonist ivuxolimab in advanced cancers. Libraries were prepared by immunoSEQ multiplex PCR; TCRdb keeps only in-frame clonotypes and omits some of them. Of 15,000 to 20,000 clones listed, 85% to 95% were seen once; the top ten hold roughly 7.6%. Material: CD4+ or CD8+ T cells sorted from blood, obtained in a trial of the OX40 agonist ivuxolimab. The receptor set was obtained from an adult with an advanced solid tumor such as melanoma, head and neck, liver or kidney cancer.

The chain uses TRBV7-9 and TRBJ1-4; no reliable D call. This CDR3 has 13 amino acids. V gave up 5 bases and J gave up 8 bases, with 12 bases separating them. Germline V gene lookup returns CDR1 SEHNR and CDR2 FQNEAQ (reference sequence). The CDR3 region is CASSQPLGEKLFF. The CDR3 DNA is TGTGCCAGCAGCCAGCCTTTGGGGGAAAAACTGTTTTTT. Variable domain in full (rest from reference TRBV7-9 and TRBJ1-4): DTGVSQNPRHKITKRGQNVTFRCDPISEHNRLYWYRQTLGQGPEFLTYFQNEAQLEKSRLLSDRFSAERPKGSFSTLEIQRTEQGDSAMYLCASSQPLGEKLFFGSGTQLSVL.